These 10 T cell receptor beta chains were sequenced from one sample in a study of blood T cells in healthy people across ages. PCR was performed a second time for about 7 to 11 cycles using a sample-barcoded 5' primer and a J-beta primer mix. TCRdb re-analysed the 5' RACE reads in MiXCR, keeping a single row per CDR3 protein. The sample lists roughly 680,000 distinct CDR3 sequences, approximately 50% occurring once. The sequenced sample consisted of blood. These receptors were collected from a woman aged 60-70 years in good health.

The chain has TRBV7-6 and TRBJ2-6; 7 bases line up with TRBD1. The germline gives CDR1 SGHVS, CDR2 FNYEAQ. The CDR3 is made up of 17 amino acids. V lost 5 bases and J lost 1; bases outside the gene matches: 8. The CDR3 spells CASSARTGTSGANVLTF. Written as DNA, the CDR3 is TGTGCCAGCAGCGCCCGGACAGGCACTTCTGGGGCCAACGTCCTGACTTTC.

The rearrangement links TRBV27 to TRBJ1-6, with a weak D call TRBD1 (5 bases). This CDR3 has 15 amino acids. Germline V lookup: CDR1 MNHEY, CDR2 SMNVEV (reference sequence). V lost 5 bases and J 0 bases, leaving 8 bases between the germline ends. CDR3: CASSTGFSYNSPLHF. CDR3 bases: TGTGCCAGCAGTACAGGCTTCTCCTATAATTCACCCCTCCACTTT.

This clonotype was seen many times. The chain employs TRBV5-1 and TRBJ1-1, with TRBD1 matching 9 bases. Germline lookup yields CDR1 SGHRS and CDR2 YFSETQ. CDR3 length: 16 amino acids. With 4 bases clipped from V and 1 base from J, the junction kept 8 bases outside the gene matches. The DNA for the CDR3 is TGCGCCAGCAGCATCCTCGGGACAGGGAGGAACACTGAAGCTTTCTTT. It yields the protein CASSILGTGRNTEAFF.

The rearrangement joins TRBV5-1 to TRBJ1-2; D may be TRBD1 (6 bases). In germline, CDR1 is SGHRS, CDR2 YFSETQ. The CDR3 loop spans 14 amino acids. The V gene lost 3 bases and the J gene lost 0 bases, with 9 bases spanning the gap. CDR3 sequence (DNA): TGCGCCAGCAGCTATCAGGGGTCTAACTATGGCTACACCTTC. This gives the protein CASSYQGSNYGYTF.

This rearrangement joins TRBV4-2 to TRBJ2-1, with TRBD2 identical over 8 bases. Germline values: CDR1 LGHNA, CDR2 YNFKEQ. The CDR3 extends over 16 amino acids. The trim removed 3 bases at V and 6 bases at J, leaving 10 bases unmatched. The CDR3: CASSHEAGVKANEQFF. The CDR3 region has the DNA TGTGCCAGCAGCCACGAAGCGGGAGTTAAAGCCAATGAGCAGTTCTTC.

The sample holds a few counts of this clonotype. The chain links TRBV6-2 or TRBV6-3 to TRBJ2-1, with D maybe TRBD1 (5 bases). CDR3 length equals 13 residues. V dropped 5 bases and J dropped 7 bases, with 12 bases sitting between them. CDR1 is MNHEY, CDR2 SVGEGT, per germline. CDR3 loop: CASSHPRVNEQFF. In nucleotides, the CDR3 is TGTGCCAGCAGTCACCCCAGGGTAAATGAGCAGTTCTTC.

Here the CDR3 reads CSVQTTNEKLFF. As DNA, the CDR3 is TGCAGCGTTCAGACCACTAATGAAAAACTGTTTTTT. This chain uses TRBV29-1 with TRBJ1-4; D is ambiguous. The CDR3 totals 12 residues. In germline, CDR1 is SQVTM, CDR2 ANQGSEA. Between the trimmed V and J ends, which lost 5 bases and 2 bases, there was a span of 6 bases.

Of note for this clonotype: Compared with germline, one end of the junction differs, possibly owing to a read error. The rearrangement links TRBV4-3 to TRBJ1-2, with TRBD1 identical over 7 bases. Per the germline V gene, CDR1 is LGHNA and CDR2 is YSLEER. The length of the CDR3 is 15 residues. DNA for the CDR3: TGCGTCAGCAGCCAGGGCGGGACAGTGGGCTATGGCTACACCTTC. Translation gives CVSSQGGTVGYGYTF.

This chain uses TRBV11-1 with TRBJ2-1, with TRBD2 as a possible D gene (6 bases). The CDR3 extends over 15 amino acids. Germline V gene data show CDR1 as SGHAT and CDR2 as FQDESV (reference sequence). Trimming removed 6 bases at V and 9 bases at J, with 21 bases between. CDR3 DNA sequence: TGTGCCAGCAGTCCACTAGCCGGATTAGTGGGTGAGCAGTTCTTC. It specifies CASSPLAGLVGEQFF.

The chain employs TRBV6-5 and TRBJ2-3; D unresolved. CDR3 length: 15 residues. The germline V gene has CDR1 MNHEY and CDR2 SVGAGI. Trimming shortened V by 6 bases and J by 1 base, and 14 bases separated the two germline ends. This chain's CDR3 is CASSGLGSGTDTQYF. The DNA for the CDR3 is TGTGCCAGCAGCGGTCTTGGTTCGGGCACAGATACGCAGTATTTT.